This TCR beta chain was sequenced in a study of blood T cell repertoires in COVID-19. Assay: immunoSEQ multiplex PCR; the TCRdb copy retains only in-frame clones and omits some. The sample shows 250,000 to 350,000 clones, around 85% of them seen only once. The germline gives CDR1 KGHDR, CDR2 SFDVKD. V was trimmed by 9 bases and J by 7 bases, leaving 18 bases between them. This CDR3 contains 14 residues. Resolution of symptoms, clearance, or two negative PCRs was present in recovered Cohort 3 donors. The source material was PBMCs or T cells enriched from blood (not recorded which). This chain links TRBV24-1 with TRBJ1-5; D not resolved. This clonotype originated in a woman in her fifties or sixties who had recovered from COVID-19. CDR3 amino acids: CATPEWQTRQPQHF. The CDR3 coding sequence is TGTGCCACCCCTGAATGGCAGACAAGACAGCCCCAGCATTTT.